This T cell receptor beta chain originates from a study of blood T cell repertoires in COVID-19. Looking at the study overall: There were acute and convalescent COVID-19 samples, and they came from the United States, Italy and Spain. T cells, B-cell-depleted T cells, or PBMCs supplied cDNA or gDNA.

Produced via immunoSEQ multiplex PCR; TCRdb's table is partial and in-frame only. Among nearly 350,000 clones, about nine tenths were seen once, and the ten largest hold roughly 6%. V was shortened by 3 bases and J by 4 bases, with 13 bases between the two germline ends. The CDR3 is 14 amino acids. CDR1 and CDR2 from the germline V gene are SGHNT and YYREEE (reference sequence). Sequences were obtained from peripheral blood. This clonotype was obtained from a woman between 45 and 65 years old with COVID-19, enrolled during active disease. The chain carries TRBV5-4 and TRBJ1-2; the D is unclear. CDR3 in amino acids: CASSSQEATYGYTF. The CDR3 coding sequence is TGTGCCAGCAGCTCCCAGGAGGCTACCTATGGCTACACCTTC.